These 26 T cell receptor beta chains were sequenced from one sample in a study of vaccination and CD4 T cells after COVID-19. Sequencing of the DNA from cultured CD4+ T cells was carried out with the Oncomine TCR Beta short-read assay. MiXCR, run by TCRdb on the PCR reads, gives a single entry per CDR3 protein. The sample contains 20,000 to 25,000 distinct CDR3 sequences, about 39% of which appear only once. Regarding treatment: roughly 11-day PBMC culture with coronavirus spike peptide pools or control peptides (ViraFEST assay). Their antigen targets remain unknown. Source: CD4+ T cells from blood, cultured in vitro, taken before SARS-CoV-2 vaccination. These receptors were taken from a human donor who had recovered from COVID-19.

The chain uses TRBV11-1 and TRBJ1-1; 7 positions match TRBD1. J gave up 7 bases and V 2 bases, and 7 bases lay outside the gene matches. The CDR3 totals 14 residues. From germline, CDR1 is SGHAT and CDR2 FQDESV (reference sequence). CDR3 in amino acids: CASSLTRQGREAFF. The CDR3 nucleotides read TGTGCCAGCAGCTTAACAAGACAGGGTCGTGAAGCTTTCTTT. The full variable domain, rest sourced from reference TRBV11-1 and TRBJ1-1, is EAEVAQSPRYKITEKSQAVAFWCDPISGHATLYWYRQILGQGPELLVQFQDESVVDDSQLPKDRFSAERLKGVDSTLKIQPAELGDSAMYLCASSLTRQGREAFFGQGTRLTVV.

This sequence joins TRBV15 and TRBJ1-2; the D gene is possibly TRBD1 (5 bases). The CDR3 has 15 residues. The V and J ends lost 0 bases and 10 bases respectively, with 18 bases between them. From germline, CDR1 is LNHNV and CDR2 YYDKDF (reference sequence). This chain's CDR3 is CATSRDTVPGGDYTF. CDR3 bases: TGTGCCACCAGCAGAGATACTGTCCCCGGGGGTGACTACACCTTC.

This sequence joins TRBV20-1 and TRBJ2-5; D is possibly TRBD1 (6 bases). V dropped 4 bases and J dropped 2 bases, with 11 bases sitting between them. Germline assignment: CDR1 DFQATT and CDR2 SNEGSKA (reference sequence). The CDR3 is 13 amino acids. CDR3 in amino acids: CSATSTGQETQYF. Here the CDR3 DNA reads TGCAGTGCTACTTCGACAGGTCAAGAGACCCAGTACTTC.

The gene calls are TRBV5-4 and TRBJ2-5, with 8 bases identical to TRBD1. V was pared by 2 bases and J by 4 bases, with 4 bases of the junction left unmatched. The CDR3 is made up of 14 amino acids. Germline-derived CDR1 and CDR2 are SGHNT and YYREEE (reference sequence). This CDR3 is CASSFDRGPETQYF. The CDR3 DNA follows: TGTGCCAGCAGCTTCGACAGGGGCCCAGAGACCCAGTACTTC.

The chain employs TRBV6-1 and TRBJ2-7; 8 nucleotides line up with TRBD1. Per the germline V gene, CDR1 is MNHNS and CDR2 is SASEGT. This CDR3 is 12 amino acids long. Losses at the gene ends were 8 bases for V and 5 bases for J; bases not matched to a gene: 5. CDR3 sequence (DNA): TGTGCCAGCTCAGGGACAGGAAACGAGCAGTACTTC. Translation gives CASSGTGNEQYF.

V and J are TRBV11-3 and TRBJ2-3, with unresolved D. Germline-derived CDR1 and CDR2 are SGHNT and YENEEA. Between the trimmed V and J ends, which lost 0 bases and 3 bases, there was a span of 10 bases. This CDR3 has 15 amino acids. CDR3 region: CASSLDQVTTDTQYF. The CDR3 DNA is TGTGCCAGCAGCTTAGACCAGGTGACGACAGATACGCAGTATTTT.

This clonotype was detected a few times. V is TRBV12-5 and J is TRBJ1-1, with TRBD1 matching over 8 bases. The V gene's germline CDR1 is LGHNT and CDR2 FRNRAP. The CDR3 runs to 15 residues. The V gene end was trimmed by 1 base and the J gene end by 5 bases; junction bases not matched to a gene: 6. The CDR3, as DNA: TGTGCTAGTGGTTTGGGGACAGGGCTTATGACTGAAGCTTTCTTT. This sequence encodes CASGLGTGLMTEAFF.

This clonotype turned up a few times. This chain links TRBV5-6 with TRBJ1-1; TRBD1 matches at 11 bases. Germline loops: CDR1 SGHDT, CDR2 YYEEEE. The length of the CDR3 is 14 residues. The junction had 5 bases not matched to a gene; V was cut back by 4 bases and J by 6 bases. The CDR3 protein is CASSVDRGLSEAFF. CDR3 bases: TGTGCCAGCAGCGTGGACAGGGGGCTCTCTGAAGCTTTCTTT.

The genes are TRBV7-2 and TRBJ1-1; possible D gene TRBD1, 6 bases. The CDR3 is 16 amino acids. Trimming shortened V by 2 bases and J by 4 bases, and 17 bases separated the two germline ends. Germline V lookup: CDR1 SGHTA, CDR2 FQGNSA. CDR3 DNA sequence: TGTGCCAGCAGCTTATCGGGGCCGGGGGCGGGCACTGAAGCTTTCTTT. Its protein product is CASSLSGPGAGTEAFF. The full variable domain, completed using reference TRBV7-2 and TRBJ1-1, is GAGVSQSPSNKVTEKGKDVELRCDPISGHTALYWYRQSLGQGLEFLIYFQGNSAPDKSGLPSDRFSAERTGGSVSTLTIQRTQQEDSAVYLCASSLSGPGAGTEAFFGQGTRLTVV.

The CDR3: CSARGNSGKAGELFF. CDR3 DNA: TGCAGTGCTAGAGGGAATAGCGGGAAAGCCGGGGAGCTGTTTTTT. The rearrangement links TRBV20-1 to TRBJ2-2, with 8 bases that match TRBD2. Germline loops: CDR1 DFQATT, CDR2 SNEGSKA (reference sequence). The length of the CDR3 is 15 residues. With V trimmed by 1 base and J by 6 bases, 7 bases remained unmatched.

The V gene is TRBV7-2, the J gene TRBJ1-5; D call uncertain. The CDR3 is 17 amino acids. V lost 1 base, J lost 6 bases, and 19 bases lay in between. CDR1 and CDR2 (germline): SGHTA, FQGNSA. The DNA of the CDR3 is TGTGCCAGCAGCTTAGGTGTCAGCCTAACGTGGGCTCAGCCCCAGCATTTT. Its protein product is CASSLGVSLTWAQPQHF.

This clonotype has a handful of counts. The chain couples TRBV7-9 to TRBJ2-1, with D possibly TRBD1 on 6 matching bases. CDR3 size: 13 residues. CDR1 SEHNR and CDR2 FQNEAQ come from the germline V gene (reference sequence). The ends were cut back, 5 bases at V and 4 bases at J, with 9 bases in the middle. For the CDR3, the DNA is TGTGCCAGCAGCGCCGGACAGTACAATGAGCAGTTCTTC. This sequence encodes CASSAGQYNEQFF.

This clonotype has only a few counts. The chain has TRBV7-2 and TRBJ1-2; 9 bases fit TRBD1. Germline-derived CDR1 and CDR2 are SGHTA and FQGNSA. This CDR3 has 15 amino acids. V gave up 5 bases and J gave up 1 base; unmatched junction bases: 5. CDR3 protein: CASSIETGGNYGYTF. The DNA of the CDR3 is TGTGCCAGCAGCATAGAGACAGGGGGTAACTATGGCTACACCTTC.

Concerning this clonotype: At one end, the junction sequence differs from germline, possibly due to a read error. The V call is TRBV6-5, the J call TRBJ1-2, with D uncertain. Germline CDR1 MNHEY, CDR2 SVGAGI. The CDR3 runs to 12 residues. The CDR3 nucleotides read TGTGCCAGCAGTTACTCCCCAGGTGGCCACACCTTC. This gives the protein CASSYSPGGHTF.

The V and J genes are TRBV24-1 and TRBJ1-1; possible D gene TRBD1, 6 bases. The CDR3 sequence is 13 residues long. V lost 3 bases to trimming and J lost 5 bases, with 9 bases between them. Germline CDR1 is KGHDR and CDR2 is SFDVKD. The CDR3 DNA reads TGTGCCACCAGTGATGACAGGAAGACTGAAGCTTTCTTT. It translates to CATSDDRKTEAFF.

Only one count was recorded for this clonotype. The chain is built from TRBV14 and TRBJ2-7; D assignment may be TRBD1 or TRBD2 (5 bases each). The CDR3 runs 15 residues. V was shortened by 0 bases and J by 3 bases, with 12 bases between the two germline ends. Germline CDR1 and CDR2: SGHDN and FVKESK. The CDR3 DNA follows: TGTGCCAGCAGCCAAGATGGGACCTTGTACTACGAGCAGTACTTC. Its translation: CASSQDGTLYYEQYF. The full variable domain, in which reference TRBV14 and TRBJ2-7 provide the parts outside the CDR3, is EAGVTQFPSHSVIEKGQTVTLRCDPISGHDNLYWYRRVMGKEIKFLLHFVKESKQDESGMPNNRFLAERTGGTYSTLKVQPAELEDSGVYFCASSQDGTLYYEQYFGPGTRLTVT.

This clonotype was observed once. This chain joins TRBV19 and TRBJ1-1; TRBD1 agrees at 7 bases. Germline V gene sequence: CDR1 LNHDA, CDR2 SQIVND (reference sequence). The V gene end was trimmed by 1 base and the J gene end by 1 base; junction bases not matched to a gene: 6. This CDR3 is 16 amino acids long. CDR3 nucleotide sequence: TGTGCCAGTAGTATAGTTTCGGGACAGAAGAACACTGAAGCTTTCTTT. It codes for CASSIVSGQKNTEAFF.

The rearrangement uses TRBV12-3 or TRBV12-4 and TRBJ2-7; 11 bases align to TRBD2. V shed 3 bases and J 3 bases; nucleotides not matched to a gene: 13. CDR3 length equals 18 residues. The CDR3 protein is CASSLSRSLAGVRYEQYF. CDR3 nucleotides: TGTGCCAGCAGTTTGTCCCGATCACTAGCGGGGGTCCGCTACGAGCAGTACTTC.

The chain employs TRBV12-3 or TRBV12-4 and TRBJ1-2; D is uncertain. The V gene lost 2 bases and the J gene lost 4 bases, with 5 bases spanning the gap. The CDR3 has 12 amino acids. For the CDR3, the DNA is TGTGCCAGCAGTTTAAAGGGCTATGGCTACACCTTC. This gives the protein CASSLKGYGYTF.

This clonotype has only a few counts. The rearrangement joins TRBV19 to TRBJ1-1, with D unclear. This CDR3 is 15 amino acids long. The V and J ends lost 3 bases and 2 bases respectively, with 13 bases between them. CDR1 is LNHDA and CDR2 is SQIVND in the germline V gene (reference sequence). The DNA for the CDR3 is TGTGCCAGTAGTATTCAATGGGGAGGTAACACTGAAGCTTTCTTT. Translation gives CASSIQWGGNTEAFF.

V and J are TRBV19 and TRBJ1-2; D unresolved. This CDR3 spans 14 amino acids. V was shortened by 7 bases and J by 0 bases, with 12 bases between the two germline ends. CDR1 is LNHDA and CDR2 is SQIVND in the germline V gene (reference sequence). CDR3 amino acids: CASNGLAPNYGYTF. In DNA form, the CDR3 reads TGTGCCAGTAATGGACTAGCCCCTAACTATGGCTACACCTTC.

This clonotype was counted between two and nine times. The chain combines TRBV2 with TRBJ1-2; no reliable D call. The ends were cut back, 5 bases at V and 1 base at J, with 8 bases in the middle. The CDR3 is 13 amino acids. Germline assignment: CDR1 SNHLY and CDR2 FYNNEI. As DNA, the CDR3 is TGTGCCAGCAGTCCCGAGGGTAACTATGGCTACACCTTC. It encodes CASSPEGNYGYTF.

V gene TRBV12-5 combines with J gene TRBJ1-5, with D possibly being TRBD1 (5 bases). This CDR3 comprises 17 residues. With 6 bases removed from V and 3 bases from J, the gap between germline ends came to 21 bases. CDR1 is LGHNT, CDR2 FRNRAP, per germline. The CDR3 here is CASGLSRAGRDNQPQHF. The CDR3 DNA follows: TGTGCTAGTGGCCTGAGCCGGGCGGGGCGGGACAATCAGCCCCAGCATTTT.

This chain links TRBV7-3 with TRBJ2-7; 11 nucleotides align to TRBD2. The CDR3 covers 16 residues. Germline loops: CDR1 SGHTA, CDR2 FQGTGA. The V segment lost 8 bases and the J segment 2 bases; nucleotides outside the gene matches: 11. CDR3 region: CASALAGGPPTYEQYF. The CDR3 nucleotides read TGTGCCAGCGCCCTAGCGGGAGGTCCTCCTACCTACGAGCAGTACTTC.

The chain is built from TRBV7-2 and TRBJ1-2; weak D call: TRBD1 (5 bases). The germline V gene has CDR1 SGHTA and CDR2 FQGNSA. Trimming left V 5 bases short and J 4 bases short, with 17 bases between. CDR3 length equals 15 residues. CDR3 nucleotides: TGTGCCAGCAGCGAGACCCCCGGGGCCGGCTATGGCTACACCTTC. It yields the protein CASSETPGAGYGYTF.

The V and J genes are TRBV7-6 and TRBJ2-1, with a weak D call TRBD2 (6 bases). This CDR3 comprises 14 residues. Germline CDR1 is SGHVS and CDR2 is FNYEAQ. The ends were cut back, 3 bases at V and 3 bases at J, with 9 bases in the middle. The CDR3 region has the DNA TGTGCCAGCAGCTTGGGGACTGACTACAATGAGCAGTTCTTC. Translating it yields CASSLGTDYNEQFF.